Sequencing of this T cell receptor (beta chain) was carried out in a study of T cell responses to AZD1222 COVID-19 vaccine. Study-level points and caveats: There were mostly white British donors and more females than males, and clonal diversity was possibly underestimated. Repertoire samples came only from after the peak T cell response. Close to half of all spike-specific TCRs reportedly target regions of the variants that are unmutated.

This clone has just one count. Its antigen is as yet unknown. Generated by immunoSEQ multiplex PCR, the TCRdb table keeps only in-frame clones and is missing some. The sample has roughly 130,000 clones, roughly 90% seen once. V was clipped by 6 bases and J by 1 base; unmatched bases: 9. The CDR3 is 17 residues long. Germline lookup yields CDR1 LGHDT and CDR2 YNNKEL (reference sequence). This chain joins TRBV3-1 (or the pseudogene TRBV3-2) and TRBJ2-7; 13 positions match TRBD2. The source was peripheral blood, collected on day 0 of AZD1222 vaccination. This receptor was taken from an adult in good health. CDR3 region: CASSRGLAGSKSYEQYF. Here the CDR3 DNA reads TGTGCCAGCAGTCGGGGACTAGCGGGAAGTAAATCCTACGAGCAGTACTTC.